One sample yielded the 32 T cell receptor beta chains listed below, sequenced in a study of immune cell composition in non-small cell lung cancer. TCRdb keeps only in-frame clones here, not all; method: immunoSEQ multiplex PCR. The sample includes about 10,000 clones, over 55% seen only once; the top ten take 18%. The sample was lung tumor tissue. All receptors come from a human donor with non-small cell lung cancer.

CDR3 DNA: TGCGCCAGCAGCTTGGACAGTTATGGCTACACCTTC. Protein product: CASSLDSYGYTF. This chain links TRBV5-1 with TRBJ1-2; no clear D gene. Trimming removed 0 bases from V and 5 bases from J, with 5 bases in between. The CDR3 has 12 residues. Germline V gene sequence: CDR1 SGHRS, CDR2 YFSETQ. The entire variable domain, with the rest obtained from reference TRBV5-1 and TRBJ1-2, is as follows: KAGVTQTPRYLIKTRGQQVTLSCSPISGHRSVSWYQQTPGQGLQFLFEYFSETQRNKGNFPGRFSGRQFSNSRSEMNVSTLELGDSALYLCASSLDSYGYTFGSGTRLTVV.

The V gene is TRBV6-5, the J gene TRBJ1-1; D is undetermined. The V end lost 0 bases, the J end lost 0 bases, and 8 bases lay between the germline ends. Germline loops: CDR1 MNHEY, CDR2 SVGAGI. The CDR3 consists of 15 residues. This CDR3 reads CASSYSGRMNTEAFF. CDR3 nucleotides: TGTGCCAGCAGTTACTCGGGCAGGATGAACACTGAAGCTTTCTTT.

The CDR3 nucleotides are TGTGCCACCAGCCCACGTCCGGGAGCAGGAAACACCATATATTTT. Protein: CATSPRPGAGNTIYF. The J gene is TRBJ1-3, the V gene TRBV15; no definite D call. The CDR3 totals 15 residues. Germline assignment: CDR1 LNHNV and CDR2 YYDKDF (reference sequence). The V end was cut by 5 bases, the J end by 4 bases, with 15 bases between. Combining the CDR3 with reference TRBV15 and TRBJ1-3 gives the whole variable domain DAMVIQNPRYQVTQFGKPVTLSCSQTLNHNVMYWYQQKSSQAPKLLFHYYDKDFNNEADTPDNFQSRRPNTSFCFLDIRSPGLGDTAMYLCATSPRPGAGNTIYFGEGSWLTVV.

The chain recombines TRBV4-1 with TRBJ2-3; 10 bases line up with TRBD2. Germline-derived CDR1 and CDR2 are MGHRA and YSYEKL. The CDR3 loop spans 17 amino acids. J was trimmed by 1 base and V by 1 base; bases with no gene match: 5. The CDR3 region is CASSQGGAGGGTDTQYF. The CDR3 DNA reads TGCGCCAGCAGCCAAGGAGGAGCGGGAGGGGGCACAGATACGCAGTATTTT.

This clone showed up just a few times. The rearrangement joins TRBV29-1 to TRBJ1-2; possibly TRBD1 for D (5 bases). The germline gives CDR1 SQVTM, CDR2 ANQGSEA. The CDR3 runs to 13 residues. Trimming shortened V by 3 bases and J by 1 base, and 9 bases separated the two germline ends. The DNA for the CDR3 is TGCAGCGTTGATGGGGGGATTAACTATGGCTACACCTTC. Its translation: CSVDGGINYGYTF.

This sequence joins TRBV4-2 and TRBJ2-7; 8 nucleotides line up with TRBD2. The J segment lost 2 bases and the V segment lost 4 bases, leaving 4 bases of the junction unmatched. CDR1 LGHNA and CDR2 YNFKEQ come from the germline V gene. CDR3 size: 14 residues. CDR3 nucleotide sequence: TGTGCCAGCAGCCCGGGACTAGGAGCCTACGAGCAGTACTTC. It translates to CASSPGLGAYEQYF.

The CDR3 region is CASKSTGHNTEAFF. CDR3 DNA sequence: TGTGCGAGTAAGTCTACAGGGCATAACACTGAAGCTTTCTTT. The chain has TRBV28 and TRBJ1-1; D is possibly TRBD1 (6 bases). The CDR3 is 14 amino acids. Germline loops: CDR1 MDHEN, CDR2 SYDVKM.

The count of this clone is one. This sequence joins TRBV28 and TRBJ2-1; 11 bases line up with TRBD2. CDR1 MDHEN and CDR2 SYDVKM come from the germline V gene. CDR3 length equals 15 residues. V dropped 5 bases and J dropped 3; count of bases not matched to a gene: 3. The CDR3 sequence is CASSTGTSGYNEQFF. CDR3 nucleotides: TGTGCCAGCAGTACCGGGACTAGCGGCTACAATGAGCAGTTCTTC.

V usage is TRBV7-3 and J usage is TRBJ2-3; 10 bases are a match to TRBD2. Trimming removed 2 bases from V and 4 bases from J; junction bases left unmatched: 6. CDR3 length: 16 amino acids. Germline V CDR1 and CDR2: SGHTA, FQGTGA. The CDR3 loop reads CASSLVEAGGPDTQYF. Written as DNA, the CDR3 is TGTGCCAGCAGCTTAGTCGAAGCGGGAGGGCCAGATACGCAGTATTTT. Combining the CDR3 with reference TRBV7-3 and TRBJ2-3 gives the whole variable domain GAGVSQTPSNKVTEKGKYVELRCDPISGHTALYWYRQSLGQGPEFLIYFQGTGAADDSGLPNDRFFAVRPEGSVSTLKIQRTERGDSAVYLCASSLVEAGGPDTQYFGPGTRLTVL.

The CDR3 bases are TGTGCCAGCAGCCCCGTTAGTTCGGATACGCAGTATTTT. Residues: CASSPVSSDTQYF. The chain carries TRBV4-2 and TRBJ2-3; D gene unclear. The V gene lost 4 bases and the J gene lost 6 bases, with 11 bases spanning the gap. This CDR3 is 13 amino acids long. Germline V gene lookup returns CDR1 LGHNA and CDR2 YNFKEQ.

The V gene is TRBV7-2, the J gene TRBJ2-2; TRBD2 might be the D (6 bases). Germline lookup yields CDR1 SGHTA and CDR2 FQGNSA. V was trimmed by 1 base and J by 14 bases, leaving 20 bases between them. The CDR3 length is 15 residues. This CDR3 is CASSLGIGGQGNLFF. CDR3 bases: TGTGCCAGCAGCTTAGGAATAGGAGGGCAGGGAAATCTGTTTTTT.

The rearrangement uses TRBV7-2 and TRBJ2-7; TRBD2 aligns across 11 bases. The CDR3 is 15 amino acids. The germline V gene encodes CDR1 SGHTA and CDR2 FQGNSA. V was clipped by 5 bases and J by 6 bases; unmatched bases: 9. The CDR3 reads CASSAGTSGVGEQYF. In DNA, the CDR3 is TGTGCCAGCAGCGCGGGGACTAGCGGCGTAGGCGAGCAGTACTTC.

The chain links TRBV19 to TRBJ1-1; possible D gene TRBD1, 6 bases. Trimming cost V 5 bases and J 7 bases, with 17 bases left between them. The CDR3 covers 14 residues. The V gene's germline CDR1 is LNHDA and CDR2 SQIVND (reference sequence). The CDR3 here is CASSPPGQFNEAFF. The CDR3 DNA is TGTGCCAGTAGTCCTCCAGGACAGTTTAATGAAGCTTTCTTT.

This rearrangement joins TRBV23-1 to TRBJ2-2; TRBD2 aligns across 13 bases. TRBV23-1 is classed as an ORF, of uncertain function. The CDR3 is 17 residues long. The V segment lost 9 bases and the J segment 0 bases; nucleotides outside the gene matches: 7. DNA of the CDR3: TGCGCCAGTGAACGGACTAGCGGGAGACCGAACACCGGGGAGCTGTTTTTT. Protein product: CASERTSGRPNTGELFF.

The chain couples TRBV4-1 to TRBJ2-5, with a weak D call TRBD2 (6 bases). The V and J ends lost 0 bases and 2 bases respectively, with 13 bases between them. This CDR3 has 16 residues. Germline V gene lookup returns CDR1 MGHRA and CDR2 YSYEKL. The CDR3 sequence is CASSQDAQGGQETQYF. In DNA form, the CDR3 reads TGCGCCAGCAGCCAAGATGCCCAGGGAGGACAAGAGACCCAGTACTTC.

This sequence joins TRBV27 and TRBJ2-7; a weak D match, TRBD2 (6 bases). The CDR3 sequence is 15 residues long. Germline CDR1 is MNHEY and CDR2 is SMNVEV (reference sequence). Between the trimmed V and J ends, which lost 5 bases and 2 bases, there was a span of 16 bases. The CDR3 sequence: CASSPHGDSTYEQYF. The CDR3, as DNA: TGTGCCAGCAGTCCCCACGGGGACTCTACCTACGAGCAGTACTTC.

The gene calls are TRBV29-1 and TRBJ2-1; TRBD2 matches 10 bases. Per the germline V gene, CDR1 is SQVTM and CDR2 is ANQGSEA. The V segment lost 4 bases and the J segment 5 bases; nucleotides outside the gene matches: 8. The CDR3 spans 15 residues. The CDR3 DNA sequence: TGCAGCGTTGTCAGGACTAGCGGCTTTGACAATGAGCAGTTCTTC. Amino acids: CSVVRTSGFDNEQFF.

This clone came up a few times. CDR3 sequence reads: CASSPGSSQGADTQYF. CDR3 DNA sequence: TGTGCCAGCAGCCCCGGTTCGAGTCAGGGGGCAGATACGCAGTATTTT. V gene TRBV6-4 combines with J gene TRBJ2-3; 7 bases map to TRBD1. CDR3 length equals 16 residues. Germline V gene data show CDR1 as MRHNA and CDR2 as SNTAGT. The V gene end was trimmed by 6 bases and the J gene end by 4 bases; junction bases not matched to a gene: 13.

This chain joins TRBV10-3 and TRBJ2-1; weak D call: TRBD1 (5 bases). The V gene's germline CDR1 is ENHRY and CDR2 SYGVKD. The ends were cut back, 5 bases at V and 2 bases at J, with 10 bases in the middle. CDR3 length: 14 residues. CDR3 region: CAISTGPTYNEQFF. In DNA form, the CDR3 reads TGTGCCATCAGTACAGGCCCCACCTACAATGAGCAGTTCTTC.

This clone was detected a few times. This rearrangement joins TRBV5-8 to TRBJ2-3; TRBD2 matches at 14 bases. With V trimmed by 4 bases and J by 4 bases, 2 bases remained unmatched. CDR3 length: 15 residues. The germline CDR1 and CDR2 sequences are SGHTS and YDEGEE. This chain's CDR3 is CASSRGLAGADTQYF. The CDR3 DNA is TGTGCCAGCAGCAGGGGACTAGCGGGGGCAGATACGCAGTATTTT.

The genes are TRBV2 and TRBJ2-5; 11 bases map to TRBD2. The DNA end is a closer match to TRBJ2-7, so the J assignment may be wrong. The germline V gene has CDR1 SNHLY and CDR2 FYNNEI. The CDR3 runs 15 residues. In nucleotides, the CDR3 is TGTGCCAGCAACTTAGCGGGAGGGCCCTCCTACGAGCAGTACTTC. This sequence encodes CASNLAGGPSYEQYF.

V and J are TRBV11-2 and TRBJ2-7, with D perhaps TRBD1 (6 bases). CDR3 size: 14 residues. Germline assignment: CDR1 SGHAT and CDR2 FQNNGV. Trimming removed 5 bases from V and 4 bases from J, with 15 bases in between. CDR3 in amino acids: CASSARPDRYEQYF. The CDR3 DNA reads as TGTGCCAGCAGCGCCCGACCTGACAGGTACGAGCAGTACTTC.

CDR3 loop: CASSPLAGVREQYF. The CDR3 DNA sequence: TGTGCCAGCAGCCCTCTAGCGGGAGTACGGGAGCAGTACTTC. The V call is TRBV7-2, the J call TRBJ2-7; 10 bases line up with TRBD2. The V and J ends lost 5 bases and 7 bases, in that order; junction bases with no gene match: 8. The CDR3 consists of 14 residues. The V gene's germline CDR1 is SGHTA and CDR2 FQGNSA.

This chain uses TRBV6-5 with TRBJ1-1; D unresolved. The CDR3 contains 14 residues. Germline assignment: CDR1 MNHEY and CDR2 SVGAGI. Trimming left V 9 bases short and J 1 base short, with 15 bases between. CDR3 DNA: TGTGCCAGTTCCCTCTCTCGACAGAACACTGAAGCTTTCTTT. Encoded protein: CASSLSRQNTEAFF.

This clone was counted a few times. In DNA, the CDR3 is TGTGCCAGCAGCCGGGGACTAGCGGGAGAGGTACTGCGTATCGAGCAGTACTTC. It encodes CASSRGLAGEVLRIEQYF. The rearrangement links TRBV11-1 to TRBJ2-7, with 14 bases that match TRBD2. Losses at the gene ends were 5 bases for V and 6 bases for J; bases not matched to a gene: 15. Germline V gene sequence: CDR1 SGHAT, CDR2 FQDESV (reference sequence). There are 18 residues in the CDR3. The full variable domain, its missing parts supplied by reference TRBV11-1 and TRBJ2-7, is EAEVAQSPRYKITEKSQAVAFWCDPISGHATLYWYRQILGQGPELLVQFQDESVVDDSQLPKDRFSAERLKGVDSTLKIQPAELGDSAMYLCASSRGLAGEVLRIEQYFGPGTRLTVT.

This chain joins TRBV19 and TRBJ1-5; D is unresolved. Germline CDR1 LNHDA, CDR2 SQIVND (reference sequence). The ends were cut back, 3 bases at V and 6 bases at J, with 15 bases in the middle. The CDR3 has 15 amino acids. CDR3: CASSISVRASQPQHF. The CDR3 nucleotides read TGTGCCAGTAGTATTAGCGTCCGCGCAAGTCAGCCCCAGCATTTT.

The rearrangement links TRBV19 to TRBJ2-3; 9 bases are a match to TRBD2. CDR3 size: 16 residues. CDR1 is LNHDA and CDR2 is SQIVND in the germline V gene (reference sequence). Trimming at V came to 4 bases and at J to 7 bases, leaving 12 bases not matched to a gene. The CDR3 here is CASSRVGGRAVNTQYF. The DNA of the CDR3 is TGTGCCAGTAGTAGGGTGGGCGGGAGGGCCGTGAATACGCAGTATTTT.

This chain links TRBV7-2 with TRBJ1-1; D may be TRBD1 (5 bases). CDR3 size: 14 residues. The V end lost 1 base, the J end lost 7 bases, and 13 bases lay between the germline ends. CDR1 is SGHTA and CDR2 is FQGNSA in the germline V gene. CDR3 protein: CASSLVTVAGEAFF. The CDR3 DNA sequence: TGTGCCAGCAGCTTAGTGACAGTGGCCGGTGAAGCTTTCTTT.

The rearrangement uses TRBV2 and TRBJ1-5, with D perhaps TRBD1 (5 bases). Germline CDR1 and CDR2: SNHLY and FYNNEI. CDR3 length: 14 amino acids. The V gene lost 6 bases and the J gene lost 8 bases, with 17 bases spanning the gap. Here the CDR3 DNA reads TGTGCCAGCAGCCCCCAGGGTGGTAGTGAGCCCCAGCATTTT. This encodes CASSPQGGSEPQHF.

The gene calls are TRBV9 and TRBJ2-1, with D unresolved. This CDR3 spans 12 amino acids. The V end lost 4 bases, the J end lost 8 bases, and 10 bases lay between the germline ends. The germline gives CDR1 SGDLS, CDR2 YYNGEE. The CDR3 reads CASSFAGDEQFF. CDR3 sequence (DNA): TGTGCCAGCAGCTTTGCAGGCGATGAGCAGTTCTTC.

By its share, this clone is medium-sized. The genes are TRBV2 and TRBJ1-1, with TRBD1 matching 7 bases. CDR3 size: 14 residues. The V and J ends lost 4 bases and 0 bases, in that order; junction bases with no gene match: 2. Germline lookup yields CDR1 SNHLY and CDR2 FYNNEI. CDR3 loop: CASSVGGMNTEAFF. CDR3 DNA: TGTGCCAGCAGTGTAGGGGGCATGAACACTGAAGCTTTCTTT.

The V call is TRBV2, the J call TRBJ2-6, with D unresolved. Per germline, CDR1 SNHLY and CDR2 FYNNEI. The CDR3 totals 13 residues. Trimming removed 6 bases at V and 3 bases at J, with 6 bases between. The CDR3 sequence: CASSSVGANVLTF. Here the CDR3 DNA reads TGTGCCAGCAGCTCCGTTGGGGCCAACGTCCTGACTTTC.